The sequence of this TCR beta chain was determined in a study of shared clonotypes between healthy human individuals. Study-level information: Each donor's CD8 memory used one plate, CD8 naive two, each CD4 subset three.

The germline V gene encodes CDR1 MDHEN and CDR2 SYDVKM. Trimming removed 8 bases from V and 3 bases from J; junction bases left unmatched: 4. The CDR3 sequence is 13 residues long. It was across several immunoSEQ plates that each subset's genomic DNA was evenly split. TCRdb's copy holds only in-frame clones and misses some; the assay was immunoSEQ multiplex PCR. The sample has about 1.5 million clones; 95% to 99% are singletons. The TCR sequence derives from a man aged 25 to 40 in good health. Sequencing input: naive CD4+ T cells sorted from blood. The sample's subset: CD45RA+ positively selected. The chain is built from TRBV28 and TRBJ2-3; TRBD2 aligns across 8 bases. The CDR3 loop is CASLAGLTDTQYF. DNA for the CDR3: TGTGCCAGCTTAGCGGGACTTACAGATACGCAGTATTTT. Full variable domain (rest looked up from reference TRBV28 and TRBJ2-3): DVKVTQSSRYLVKRTGEKVFLECVQDMDHENMFWYRQDPGLGLRLIYFSYDVKMKEKGDIPEGYSVSREKKERFSLILESASTNQTSMYLCASLAGLTDTQYFGPGTRLTVL.